This TCR beta chain stems from a study of OX40 agonist ivuxolimab in advanced cancers. The method was immunoSEQ multiplex PCR; TCRdb's version includes in-frame clones alone and lacks a portion of them. Of 75,000 to 100,000 clones listed, around 88% are singletons. Trimming took off 2 bases at V and 13 bases at J, with 14 bases between the two ends. The CDR3 spans 13 residues. Germline values: CDR1 SNHLY, CDR2 FYNNEI. The sample in question was CD4+ or CD8+ T cells sorted from blood, obtained in a trial of the OX40 agonist ivuxolimab. The V call is TRBV2, the J call TRBJ1-4; D remains ambiguous. The TCR sequence derives from an adult with an advanced solid tumor such as melanoma, head and neck, liver or kidney cancer. CDR3 coding DNA: TGTGCCAGCAGTGAAAACAGCCGATTCGGACTGTTTTTT. Translation gives CASSENSRFGLFF.